This T cell receptor beta chain was documented in a study of blood T cell repertoires in COVID-19. Study background: Acute and convalescent COVID-19 specimens originated in the United States, Italy and Spain.

CDR1 is MNHEY, CDR2 SVGEGT, per germline. The V end lost 2 bases, the J end lost 10 bases, and 9 bases lay between the germline ends. The CDR3 sequence is 12 residues long. Participants spanned ages roughly 18 to 90 years and resided in some 22 US areas. Two consecutive negative NP/OP PCR tests, clearance, or resolved symptoms defined Cohort 3 recovery. As originally analysed: For nucleated cells, counts were estimated from reference gene primer amplification. TCRdb keeps only in-frame clones here, not all; method: immunoSEQ multiplex PCR. The V and J calls and clone size come from that table; D and trimming were worked out from the DNA. Here the sample spans around 250,000 clones, 86% being singletons.

Sequenced: PBMCs or T cells enriched from blood (not recorded which). V and J are TRBV6-2 or TRBV6-3 and TRBJ2-4; perhaps TRBD1 as D (5 bases). The origin of this receptor is a woman between 50 and 59 years old who had recovered from COVID-19. CDR3 sequence (DNA): TGTGCCAGCAGTTACGCTGACAGAATTCAGTACTTC. Protein: CASSYADRIQYF.